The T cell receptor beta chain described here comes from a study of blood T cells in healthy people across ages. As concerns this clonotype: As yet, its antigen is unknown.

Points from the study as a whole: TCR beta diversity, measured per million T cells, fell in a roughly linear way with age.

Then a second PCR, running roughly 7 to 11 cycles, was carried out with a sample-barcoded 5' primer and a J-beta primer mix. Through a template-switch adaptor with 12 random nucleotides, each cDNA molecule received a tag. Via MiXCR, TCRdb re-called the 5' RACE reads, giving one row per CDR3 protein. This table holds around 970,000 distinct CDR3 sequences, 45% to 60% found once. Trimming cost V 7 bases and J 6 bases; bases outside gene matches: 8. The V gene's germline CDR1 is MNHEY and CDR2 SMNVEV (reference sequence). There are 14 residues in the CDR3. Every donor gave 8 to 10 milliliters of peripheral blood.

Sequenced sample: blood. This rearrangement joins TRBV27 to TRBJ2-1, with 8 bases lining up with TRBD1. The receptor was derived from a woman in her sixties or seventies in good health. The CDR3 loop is CASNPRGPGNEQFF. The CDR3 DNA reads TGTGCCAGCAACCCCAGGGGGCCTGGCAATGAGCAGTTCTTC.